The clone carrying this TCR beta chain was seen just once. Its antigen is currently unknown. These data are taken from a study of shared clonotypes between healthy human individuals. In the naive CD8 group, cells lacked CD45RO and were positively selected for CCR7, so terminally differentiated effector memory CD45RA+ cells were left out. TCRdb keeps only in-frame clones here, not all; method: immunoSEQ multiplex PCR. This repertoire shows around 1.9 million clones, about 94% found once; its top ten account for under 2%. V lost 3 bases, J lost 9 bases, and 6 bases stayed unmatched. The CDR3 runs 14 residues. CDR1 is LNHDA and CDR2 is SQIVND in the germline V gene (reference sequence). Overall study findings and caveats: The genetic and exposure-history diversity represented was limited by few donors. Of the naive CD4 clonotypes, about 5% were shared across several donors. Generally, naive subsets (rather than memory subsets) showed larger estimated richness.

This sequence was found in a man between 18 and 29 years old in good health. Some clones in this sample may be carry-over from other donors' samples. Sequenced input: naive CD8+ T cells from PBMCs. The chain is built from TRBV19 and TRBJ2-1, with 9 bases fitting TRBD2. The CDR3 DNA is TGTGCCAGTAGTATCGTGCGGGAGGGCCCTGAGCAGTTCTTC. This translates into CASSIVREGPEQFF.